The sequence of this TCR beta chain was determined in a study of CD8 T cells in ankylosing spondylitis. Each CDR3 protein gets one entry after TCRdb re-called the 5' RACE reads with MiXCR. The sample contains fewer than 350,000 distinct CDR3 sequences, 11% of which appear only once. Study results and caveats: A motif of under ten highly homologous TCR beta variants was seen as apparently characteristic of ankylosing spondylitis blood.

This clonotype showed up many times. The antigen remains undetermined. The source is a female donor with ankylosing spondylitis or in good health (not recorded which). The material sequenced was blood, either unsorted or a sorted T cell fraction (not recorded which).

DNA for the CDR3: TGCAGCGTTGTACTCCCCGACTACTCCTACGAGCAGTACTTC. It is translated as CSVVLPDYSYEQYF. The gene calls are TRBV29-1 and TRBJ2-7; tentatively, D is TRBD2 (5 bases). The CDR3 sequence is 14 residues long. Trimming left V 4 bases short and J 0 bases short, with 13 bases between. The germline V gene has CDR1 SQVTM and CDR2 ANQGSEA.